This is a list of T cell receptor beta chains from one sample in a study of early T cells in non-severe SARS-CoV-2 infection. TCRdb passed the 5' RACE reads through MiXCR, listing each CDR3 protein once. The table includes around 94,000 distinct CDR3 sequences, less than 15% detected once. The sample was whole blood. Source of these receptors: an adult who was a healthcare worker with PCR-confirmed SARS-CoV-2 infection or an uninfected control (not recorded which). The CDR3 runs from the conserved cysteine through the conserved F or W. A D gene is named only where the DNA matches it firmly. A row's size may be missing; if present it is once, few, many or a size class.

many NA TRBJ2-7 TRBV7-9 CASSSRDSPTYEQYF TGTGCCAGCAGCTCGAGGGACTCACCAACCTACGAGCAGTACTTC
few NA TRBJ2-3 TRBV28 CASSPGGITADTQYF TGTGCCAGCAGCCCAGGGGGGATTACAGCAGATACGCAGTATTTT
NA NA TRBJ2-5 TRBV5-1 CASSPRQLQETQYF TGCGCCAGCAGCCCTCGACAGCTCCAAGAGACCCAGTACTTC
few NA TRBJ2-1 TRBV11-3 CASSSGGYGNEQFF TGTGCCAGCAGCTCGGGGGGCTACGGCAATGAGCAGTTCTTC
NA NA TRBJ2-1 TRBV6-2/TRBV6-3 CASSYSSYNEQFF TGTGCCAGCAGTTACTCGTCCTACAATGAGCAGTTCTTC
NA NA TRBJ1-1 TRBV6-1 CASSEAPHTEAFF TGTGCCAGCAGTGAAGCCCCCCACACTGAAGCTTTCTTT
many NA TRBJ1-4 TRBV7-6 CASSLQGGGEKLFF TGTGCCAGCAGCTTACAAGGGGGTGGTGAAAAACTGTTTTTT
few NA TRBJ2-2 TRBV5-4 CASSDRTAGTGELFF TGTGCCAGCAGCGACAGGACGGCAGGCACCGGGGAGCTGTTTTTT
many NA TRBJ2-5 TRBV25-1 CASSEAKTQYF TGTGCCAGCAGTGAAGCAAAGACCCAGTACTTC
many TRBD1 TRBJ2-3 TRBV11-2 CASSPGQATQYF TGTGCCAGCAGCCCCGGACAGGCTACGCAGTATTTT
NA NA TRBJ2-4 TRBV20-1 CSVSDTGAKNIQYF TGCAGTGTTTCCGACACCGGAGCCAAAAACATACAGTACTTC
few NA TRBJ2-5 TRBV29-1 CSVRMGGGSETQYF TGCAGCGTCCGAATGGGAGGGGGCTCGGAGACCCAGTACTTC
many NA TRBJ2-1 TRBV5-1 CASSPSPPRNEQFF TGCGCCAGCAGCCCCAGCCCTCCTAGAAATGAGCAGTTCTTC
NA NA TRBJ1-3 TRBV9 CASSVEPAVRGNTIYF TGTGCCAGCAGCGTAGAACCTGCGGTTCGAGGAAACACCATATATTTT
NA TRBD1 TRBJ1-2 TRBV20-1 CSAVWTGNDIYGYTF TGCAGTGCTGTCTGGACAGGGAACGATATCTATGGCTACACCTTC
many TRBD2 TRBJ2-1 TRBV7-6 CASSLTSGKKNEQFF TGTGCCAGCAGCTTAACTAGCGGGAAGAAGAATGAGCAGTTCTTC
NA TRBD2 TRBJ2-1 TRBV6-5 CASRPLTSGRLNEQFF TGTGCCAGCAGACCCCTTACTAGCGGGAGATTAAATGAGCAGTTCTTC
NA NA TRBJ2-2 TRBV6-6 CASSYSRTAGELFF TGTGCCAGCAGTTACTCAAGGACAGCCGGGGAGCTGTTTTTT
many NA TRBJ1-1 TRBV29-1 CSATHTEAFF TGCAGCGCCACTCACACTGAAGCTTTCTTT
once NA TRBJ1-5 TRBV28 CASSLEGGINQPQHF TGTGCCAGCAGTTTGGAAGGCGGAATCAATCAGCCCCAGCATTTT
few TRBD2 TRBJ2-1 TRBV2 CASGIGRTGEQFF TGTGCCAGTGGTATCGGGAGGACGGGTGAGCAGTTCTTC
NA TRBD2 TRBJ2-1 TRBV9 CASSGPGLAGVSEQFF TGTGCCAGCAGCGGACCGGGACTAGCGGGAGTTAGTGAGCAGTTCTTC
many NA TRBJ2-3 TRBV29-1 CSVKEDTQYF TGCAGCGTTAAGGAAGATACGCAGTATTTT
many NA TRBJ1-2 TRBV4-1 CASSQEYRDYGYTF TGCGCCAGCAGCCAAGAGTACAGGGATTATGGCTACACCTTC
many NA TRBJ2-1 TRBV20-1 CSAPSSGNEQFF TGCAGTGCTCCGTCTAGTGGCAATGAGCAGTTCTTC
NA TRBD2 TRBJ2-5 TRBV7-3 CASSLSGGARETQYF TGTGCCAGCAGCTTATCCGGGGGGGCGCGCGAGACCCAGTACTTC
NA NA TRBJ2-3 TRBV28 CASSPTGLDTQYF TGTGCCAGCAGTCCAACAGGGTTGGATACGCAGTATTTT
few TRBD2 TRBJ2-3 TRBV20-1 CSATPSGRGADTQYF TGCAGTGCTACTCCTAGCGGGAGAGGCGCAGATACGCAGTATTTT
many NA TRBJ1-6 TRBV18 CASSPRGSYNSPLHF TGTGCCAGCTCACCACGGGGTTCCTATAATTCACCCCTCCACTTT
NA TRBD1 TRBJ2-3 TRBV28 CASATGGHTDTQYF TGTGCCAGCGCAACAGGGGGTCACACAGATACGCAGTATTTT
few TRBD1 TRBJ1-6 TRBV6-5 CASSFTGASSYNSPLHF TGTGCCAGCAGCTTTACAGGGGCCAGCTCCTATAATTCACCCCTCCACTTT
many TRBD1 TRBJ1-5 TRBV12-3/TRBV12-4 CASSSDRGLQPQHF TGTGCCAGCAGTTCAGACAGGGGACTTCAGCCCCAGCATTTT
few NA TRBJ1-5 TRBV2 CASSDPNEDSNQPQHF TGTGCCAGCAGTGATCCTAATGAGGATAGCAATCAGCCCCAGCATTTT
NA NA TRBJ1-6 TRBV20-1 CSARGGAGNYASPLHF TGCAGTGCTAGAGGGGGAGCAGGGAACTATGCTTCACCCCTCCACTTT
NA NA TRBJ2-6 TRBV28 CATGQPSSGANVLTF TGTGCCACAGGACAGCCCAGCTCTGGGGCCAACGTCCTGACTTTC
many NA TRBJ2-7 TRBV11-2 CASSLLSGTPGGQYF TGTGCCAGCAGCTTACTTAGCGGCACCCCTGGAGGGCAGTACTTC
many NA TRBJ2-1 TRBV5-1 CASSPKRSASYNEQFF TGCGCCAGCAGCCCCAAACGATCCGCCTCCTACAATGAGCAGTTCTTC
NA TRBD2 TRBJ2-7 TRBV6-2/TRBV6-3 CASSPQTSGRLHF TGTGCCAGCAGTCCACAGACTAGCGGGAGGTTGCACTTC
NA NA TRBJ2-3 TRBV19 CASTWASATDTQYF TGTGCCAGTACGTGGGCCTCGGCGACAGATACGCAGTATTTT
many TRBD2 TRBJ2-5 TRBV7-2 CASSLNSGSPETQYF TGTGCCAGCAGCTTAAATAGCGGGAGTCCGGAGACCCAGTACTTC
NA TRBD1 TRBJ1-1 TRBV9 CASSNRQGFGEAFF TGTGCCAGCAGCAATCGACAGGGTTTCGGTGAAGCTTTCTTT
many NA TRBJ2-1 TRBV7-9 CASSFRVSISPHNEQFF TGTGCCAGCAGCTTTAGGGTCAGTATCTCCCCCCACAATGAGCAGTTCTTC
NA TRBD2 TRBJ2-3 TRBV28 CASSLAPSGRARTTDTQYF TGTGCCAGCAGTTTGGCCCCTAGCGGGAGGGCCCGGACCACAGATACGCAGTATTTT
few NA TRBJ1-1 TRBV20-1 CSAGEGLYDMGTEAFF TGCAGTGCCGGGGAGGGACTCTATGATATGGGGACTGAAGCTTTCTTT
NA NA TRBJ2-6 TRBV7-3 CASSYGYSGANVLTF TGTGCCAGCAGCTATGGATACTCTGGGGCCAACGTCCTGACTTTC
few NA TRBJ2-2 TRBV3-1 CASSQDVGAANTGELFF TGTGCCAGCAGCCAAGATGTAGGGGCCGCGAACACCGGGGAGCTGTTTTTT
many TRBD1 TRBJ1-1 TRBV28 CAGTKDRGPLNTEAFF TGTGCCGGCACCAAGGACAGGGGGCCGTTGAACACTGAAGCTTTCTTT
NA NA TRBJ2-7 TRBV6-2/TRBV6-3 CASSYGPGDSSYEQYF TGTGCCAGCAGTTACGGCCCGGGGGACAGCTCCTACGAGCAGTACTTC
NA TRBD2 TRBJ2-5 TRBV28 CASSPGTSGRTYQETQYF TGTGCCAGCAGCCCCGGGACTAGCGGAAGAACCTACCAAGAGACCCAGTACTTC
NA NA TRBJ1-2 TRBV6-5 CASSHRSSNYGYTF TGTGCCAGCAGCCACAGGTCCTCTAACTATGGCTACACCTTC
few NA TRBJ1-1 TRBV6-5 CASSSETGVAFF TGTGCCAGCAGTTCCGAAACGGGGGTAGCTTTCTTT
NA NA TRBJ2-7 TRBV19 CASRKGGSYEQYF TGTGCCAGTCGTAAAGGAGGCTCCTACGAGCAGTACTTC
many NA TRBJ2-1 TRBV6-5 CASRQGSGNEQFF TGTGCCAGCAGACAGGGTTCGGGGAATGAGCAGTTCTTC
NA TRBD2 TRBJ2-1 TRBV20-1 CSASSPGRAVVNEQFF TGCAGTGCTAGCAGCCCCGGGAGGGCCGTTGTCAATGAGCAGTTCTTC
NA NA TRBJ2-6 TRBV6-1 CASSEGGAGANVLTF TGTGCCAGCAGTGAAGGGGGCGCCGGGGCCAACGTCCTGACTTTC
NA TRBD1 TRBJ2-7 TRBV7-9 CASNSGTGTYEQYF TGTGCCAGCAACTCCGGGACAGGGACCTACGAGCAGTACTTC
few NA TRBJ2-1 TRBV9 CASSTESEQFF TGTGCCAGCAGCACTGAAAGTGAGCAGTTCTTC
many NA TRBJ2-7 TRBV7-9 CASSQGRTYEQYF TGTGCCAGCAGTCAAGGCAGGACCTACGAGCAGTACTTC
NA TRBD2 TRBJ2-5 TRBV20-1 CSASGRSETQYF TGCAGTGCTAGCGGGAGGTCAGAGACCCAGTACTTC
NA NA TRBJ2-7 TRBV29-1 CSVLYEQYF TGCAGCGTTCTCTACGAGCAGTACTTC